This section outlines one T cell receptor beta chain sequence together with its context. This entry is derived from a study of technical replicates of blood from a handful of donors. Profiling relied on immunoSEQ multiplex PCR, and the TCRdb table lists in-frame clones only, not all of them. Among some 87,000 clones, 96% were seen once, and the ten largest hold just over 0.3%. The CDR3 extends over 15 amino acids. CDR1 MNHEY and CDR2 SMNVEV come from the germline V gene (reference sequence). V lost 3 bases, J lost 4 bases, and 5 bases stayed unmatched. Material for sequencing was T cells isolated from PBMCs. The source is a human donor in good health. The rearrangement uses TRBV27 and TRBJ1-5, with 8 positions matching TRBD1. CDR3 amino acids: CASSLTDRVNQPQHF. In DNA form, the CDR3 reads TGTGCCAGCAGTTTGACGGACAGGGTTAATCAGCCCCAGCATTTT.